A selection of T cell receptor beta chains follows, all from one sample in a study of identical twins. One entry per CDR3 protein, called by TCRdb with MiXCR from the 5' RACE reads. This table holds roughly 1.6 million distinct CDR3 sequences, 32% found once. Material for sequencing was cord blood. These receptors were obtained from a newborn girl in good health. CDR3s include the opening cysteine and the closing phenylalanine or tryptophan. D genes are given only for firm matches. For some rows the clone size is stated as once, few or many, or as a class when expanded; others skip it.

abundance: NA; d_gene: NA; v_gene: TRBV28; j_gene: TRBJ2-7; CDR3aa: CASSFLGPRRQYF; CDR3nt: TGTGCCAGCAGTTTTTTAGGGCCTCGCCGACAGTACTTC
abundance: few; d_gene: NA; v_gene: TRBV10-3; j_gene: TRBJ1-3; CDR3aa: CAISAVSVGASGNTIYF; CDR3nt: TGTGCCATCAGTGCGGTATCGGTGGGAGCCTCTGGAAACACCATATATTTT
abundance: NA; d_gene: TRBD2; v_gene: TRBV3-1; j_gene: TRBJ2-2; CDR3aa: CASSQFGTRSNTGELFF; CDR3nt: TGTGCCAGCAGCCAGTTTGGGACTAGAAGTAACACCGGGGAGCTGTTTTTT
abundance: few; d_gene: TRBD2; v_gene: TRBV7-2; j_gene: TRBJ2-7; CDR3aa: CASSLGGGDSYEQYF; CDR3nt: TGTGCCAGCAGCTTAGGCGGGGGGGACTCCTACGAGCAGTACTTC
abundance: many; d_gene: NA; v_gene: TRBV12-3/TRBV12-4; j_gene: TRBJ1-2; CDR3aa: CASSHRPRYYGYTF; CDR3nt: TGTGCCAGCAGTCACAGACCCAGATACTATGGCTACACCTTC
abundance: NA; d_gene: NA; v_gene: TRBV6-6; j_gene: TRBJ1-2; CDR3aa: CASLGAPDYGYTF; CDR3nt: TGTGCCAGCCTAGGGGCGCCGGACTATGGCTACACCTTC
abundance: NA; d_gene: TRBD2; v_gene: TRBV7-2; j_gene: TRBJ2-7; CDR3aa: CASSSSSGTYEQYF; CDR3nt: TGTGCCAGCAGCTCCTCTAGCGGGACCTACGAGCAGTACTTC
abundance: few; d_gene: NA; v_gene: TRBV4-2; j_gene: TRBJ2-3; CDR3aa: CASSQGSDRARGETQYF; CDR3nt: TGTGCCAGCAGCCAGGGATCTGACAGGGCCAGGGGGGAGACGCAGTATTTT
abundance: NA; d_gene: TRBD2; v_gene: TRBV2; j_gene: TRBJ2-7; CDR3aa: CASRRLAGDYEQYF; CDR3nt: TGTGCCAGCAGACGACTAGCGGGAGACTACGAGCAGTACTTC
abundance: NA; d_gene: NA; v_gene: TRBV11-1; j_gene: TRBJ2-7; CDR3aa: CASSPFAGTYEQYF; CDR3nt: TGTGCCAGCAGCCCCTTCGCGGGGACCTACGAGCAGTACTTC
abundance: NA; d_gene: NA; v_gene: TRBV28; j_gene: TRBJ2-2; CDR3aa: CASSFGSANTGELFF; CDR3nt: TGTGCCAGCAGTTTCGGGAGCGCGAACACCGGGGAGCTGTTTTTT
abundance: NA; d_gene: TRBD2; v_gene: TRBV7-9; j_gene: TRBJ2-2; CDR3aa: CASRPESGRHTGELFF; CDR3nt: TGTGCCAGCAGACCTGAGAGCGGGAGACACACCGGGGAGCTGTTTTTT
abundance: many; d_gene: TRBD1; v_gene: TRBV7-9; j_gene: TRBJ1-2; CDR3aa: CASSSEGAYGYTF; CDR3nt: TGTGCCAGCAGCTCGGAGGGGGCCTATGGCTACACCTTC
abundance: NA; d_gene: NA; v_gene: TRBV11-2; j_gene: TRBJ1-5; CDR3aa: CASSREPHNQPQHF; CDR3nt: TGTGCCAGCAGCCGGGAGCCCCACAATCAGCCCCAGCATTTT
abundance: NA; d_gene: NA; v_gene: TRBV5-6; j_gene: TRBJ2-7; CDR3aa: CASSWIDSYEQYF; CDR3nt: TGTGCCAGCAGCTGGATCGACAGCTACGAGCAGTACTTC
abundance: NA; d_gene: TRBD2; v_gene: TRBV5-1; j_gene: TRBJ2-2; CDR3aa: CASSLGGSETGELFF; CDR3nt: TGCGCCAGCAGCTTGGGCGGGAGCGAAACCGGGGAGCTGTTTTTT
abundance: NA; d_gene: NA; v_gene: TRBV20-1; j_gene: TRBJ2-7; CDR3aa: CSASRTPDGQYF; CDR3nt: TGCAGTGCTAGTAGGACTCCGGACGGGCAGTACTTC
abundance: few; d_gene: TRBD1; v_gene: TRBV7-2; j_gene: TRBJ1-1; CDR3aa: CASSSDRPNTEAFF; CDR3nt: TGTGCCAGCAGCTCGGACAGGCCGAACACTGAAGCTTTCTTT
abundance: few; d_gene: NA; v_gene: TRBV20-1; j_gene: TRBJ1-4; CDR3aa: CSARRGLATNEKLFF; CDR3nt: TGCAGTGCTAGGCGGGGGCTTGCAACTAATGAAAAACTGTTTTTT
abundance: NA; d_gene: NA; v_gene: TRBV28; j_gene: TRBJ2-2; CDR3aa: CASSFEQNVGGELFF; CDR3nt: TGTGCCAGCAGTTTTGAACAGAATGTAGGCGGGGAGCTGTTTTTT
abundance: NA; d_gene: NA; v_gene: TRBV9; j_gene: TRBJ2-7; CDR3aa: CASSFGGVTYEQYF; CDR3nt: TGTGCCAGCAGCTTCGGGGGCGTTACCTACGAGCAGTACTTC
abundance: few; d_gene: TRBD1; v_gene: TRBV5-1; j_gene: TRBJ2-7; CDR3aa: CASSLGDRVSYNEQYF; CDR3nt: TGCGCCAGCAGCTTGGGAGACAGGGTCTCCTACAATGAGCAGTACTTC